This T cell receptor beta chain was sequenced during a study of OX40 agonist ivuxolimab in advanced cancers. About the research overall: Patients took ivuxolimab, an agonistic anti-OX40 (CD134) antibody. One patient with hepatocellular carcinoma and two with cutaneous melanoma, three in all, had partial responses.

Clones were read by immunoSEQ multiplex PCR, and TCRdb kept only the in-frame ones, dropping some. The table includes about 20,000 clones, more than 70% detected once. Researchers took blood at baseline, on cycle 4 day 1, and on cycle 7 day 1. This clonotype was sampled from an adult with an advanced solid tumor such as melanoma, head and neck, liver or kidney cancer. The input for sequencing was CD4+ or CD8+ T cells sorted from blood, taken in a trial of the OX40 agonist ivuxolimab.

The CDR3 DNA reads as TGTGCCAGCAGCGTAGCTCGGAGGGAAGAGACCCAGTACTTC. Encoded protein: CASSVARREETQYF. V gene TRBV9 combines with J gene TRBJ2-5, with TRBD2 as a possible D gene (6 bases). The CDR3 runs to 14 residues. The germline gives CDR1 SGDLS, CDR2 YYNGEE. Deletions cut 0 bases from V and 3 bases from J, with 9 bases between. The full variable domain, completed using reference TRBV9 and TRBJ2-5, is DSGVTQTPKHLITATGQRVTLRCSPRSGDLSVYWYQQSLDQGLQFLIQYYNGEERAKGNILERFSAQQFPDLHSELNLSSLELGDSALYFCASSVARREETQYFGPGTRLLVL.